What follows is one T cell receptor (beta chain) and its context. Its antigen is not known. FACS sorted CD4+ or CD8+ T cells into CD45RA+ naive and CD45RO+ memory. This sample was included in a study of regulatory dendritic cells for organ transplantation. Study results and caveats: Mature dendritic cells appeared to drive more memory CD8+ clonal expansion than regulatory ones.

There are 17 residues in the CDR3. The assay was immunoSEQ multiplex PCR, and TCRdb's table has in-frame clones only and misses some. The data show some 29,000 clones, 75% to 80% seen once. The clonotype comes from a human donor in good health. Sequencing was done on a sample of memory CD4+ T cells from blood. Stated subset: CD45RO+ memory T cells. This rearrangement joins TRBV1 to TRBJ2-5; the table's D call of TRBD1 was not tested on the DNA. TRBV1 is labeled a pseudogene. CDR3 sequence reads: CTSSQTTDSCHQETQYF. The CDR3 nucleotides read TGCACCAGCAGCCAAACGACAGATTCCTGTCATCAAGAGACCCAGTACTTC.